The source of this T cell receptor beta chain is a study of T cell responses to AZD1222 COVID-19 vaccine. Study results and limitations: Spike-specific TCR breadth and depth both grew after two AZD1222 doses. Repertoire sampling occurred only after the peak T cell response. Per reports, nearly half of all spike-specific TCRs target regions that are unmutated in variants.

The data were produced by immunoSEQ multiplex PCR, yet TCRdb's version contains in-frame clones alone and is incomplete. Of some 190,000 clones listed, 94% are singletons. About this clone: What it recognizes is unknown.

The CDR3 sequence is 18 residues long. CDR1 is SGHKS and CDR2 is YYEKEE in the germline V gene (reference sequence). With 2 bases removed from V and 2 bases from J, the gap between germline ends came to 23 bases. This TCR derives from an adult who received the MenACWY meningococcal vaccine as a control. The input for sequencing was peripheral blood, taken 28 days after the second dose of the MenACWY control vaccine. The chain couples TRBV5-5 to TRBJ2-7; D possibly matches TRBD1 or TRBD2 (7 bases each). CDR3 in DNA: TGTGCCAGCAGCTTACAGGGGCTAGGGCTAGCGGAGACCTACGAGCAGTACTTC. This encodes CASSLQGLGLAETYEQYF.